The 25 T cell receptor beta chains below were found in one sample sequenced in a study of patients and donors after allogeneic stem cell transplantation. TCRdb re-called the RT-PCR reads through MiXCR, storing one row per CDR3 protein. The top ten clones hold about 24% of a sample with 150,000 or so distinct CDR3 sequences, 24% of them seen once. The specimen was blood, either unsorted or a sorted T cell fraction (not recorded which). These receptors all come from a human donor who was either an allogeneic HSCT recipient or a stem cell or donor lymphocyte infusion donor (not recorded which). It is not recorded whose cells these are; they may come from a transplant donor.

This rearrangement joins TRBV27 to TRBJ2-1, with D possibly matching TRBD1 (5 bases). In germline, CDR1 is MNHEY, CDR2 SMNVEV (reference sequence). Trimming removed 6 bases at V and 5 bases at J, with 11 bases between. The CDR3 totals 13 residues. The CDR3 DNA reads TGTGCCAGCAGCAGACAGACGCACAATGAGCAGTTCTTC. This codes for CASSRQTHNEQFF.

V and J are TRBV3-1 and TRBJ2-5; 9 bases line up with TRBD1. Germline CDR1 LGHDT, CDR2 YNNKEL (reference sequence). CDR3 length: 15 amino acids. After removal of 1 base from V and 5 bases from J, the junction contained 5 bases not matched to a gene. CDR3 protein: CASSQAGQGRETQYF. The CDR3 DNA follows: TGTGCCAGCAGCCAAGCTGGACAGGGGAGGGAGACCCAGTACTTC.

A few counts support this clonotype. The junction shows a germline mismatch at one end, possibly a read error. The chain is built from TRBV7-9 and TRBJ1-2, with TRBD1 matching 11 bases. CDR3 length equals 12 residues. Germline-derived CDR1 and CDR2 are SEHNR and FQNEAQ (reference sequence). As DNA, the CDR3 is TGTGCCAGCAGCTTGACGGGACAGGGGGAACGATTC. Its protein product is CASSLTGQGERF.

The gene calls are TRBV18 and TRBJ2-7, with a weak D call TRBD2 (5 bases). CDR1 is KGHSH and CDR2 is LQKENI in the germline V gene. The CDR3 has 15 residues. Trimming took off 4 bases at V and 0 bases at J, with 13 bases between the two ends. CDR3 nucleotide sequence: TGTGCCAGCTCACTTCTAGGACTGTCCTCCTACGAGCAGTACTTC. Translated: CASSLLGLSSYEQYF.

The chain has TRBV5-1 and TRBJ1-1; D remains ambiguous. V was cut by 6 bases and J by 0 bases, with 12 bases left in between. From germline, CDR1 is SGHRS and CDR2 YFSETQ. This CDR3 contains 14 residues. CDR3 sequence reads: CASIGPGLNTEAFF. The CDR3 DNA is TGCGCCAGCATTGGCCCGGGCCTGAACACTGAAGCTTTCTTT.

This clonotype appeared a few times. The rearrangement links TRBV5-6 to TRBJ2-7, with D possibly matching TRBD1 (5 bases). Trimming removed 1 base from V and 4 bases from J, with 9 bases in between. The germline V gene has CDR1 SGHDT and CDR2 YYEEEE. CDR3 length: 13 amino acids. CDR3: CASSLRGKYEQYF. The CDR3 nucleotides read TGTGCCAGCAGCTTGAGGGGCAAGTACGAGCAGTACTTC.

This sequence joins TRBV29-1 and TRBJ2-5; D is uncertain. Germline values: CDR1 SQVTM, CDR2 ANQGSEA. Between the trimmed V and J ends, which lost 4 bases and 0 bases, there was a span of 3 bases. The CDR3 consists of 11 residues. CDR3 coding DNA: TGCAGCGTTGGGTACCAAGAGACCCAGTACTTC. Translation gives CSVGYQETQYF.

The chain employs TRBV12-3 or TRBV12-4 and TRBJ1-2; the D gene is possibly TRBD1 (6 bases). Trimming took 10 bases from V and 4 from J, leaving 22 bases between them. The CDR3 contains 15 residues. This CDR3 is CATSQVGGRGYGYTF. CDR3 nucleotide sequence: TGTGCCACCTCCCAGGTAGGGGGGCGCGGCTATGGCTACACCTTC.

In its sample, this clonotype was seen a few times. DNA of the CDR3: TGTGCCAGCAGCCGCCTCCAGGGCTATGGCTACACCTTC. Its protein product is CASSRLQGYGYTF. The rearrangement links TRBV7-3 to TRBJ1-2; D might be TRBD1 (5 bases). V was pared by 5 bases and J by 4 bases, with 11 bases between. This CDR3 has 13 amino acids. The germline V gene has CDR1 SGHTA and CDR2 FQGTGA.

This clonotype came up many times. The chain is built from TRBV12-3 or TRBV12-4 and TRBJ2-2; D perhaps matches TRBD2 (7 bases). Trimming removed 5 bases from V and 7 bases from J, with 17 bases in between. CDR3 length: 15 residues. The CDR3 reads CASSPLGGGSGELFF. For the CDR3, the DNA is TGTGCCAGCAGTCCCCTGGGAGGGGGGAGCGGGGAGCTGTTTTTT.

This clonotype was recorded a few times. The chain employs TRBV19 and TRBJ2-7; possible D gene TRBD1, 7 bases. The CDR3 consists of 15 residues. From germline, CDR1 is LNHDA and CDR2 SQIVND (reference sequence). With 2 bases removed from V and 0 bases from J, the gap between germline ends came to 11 bases. The CDR3 DNA follows: TGTGCCAGTAGTATACAGGGGGACTCCTCCTACGAGCAGTACTTC. Translating gives CASSIQGDSSYEQYF.

J is TRBJ2-3 and V is TRBV5-1, with 9 bases that match TRBD2. Germline CDR1 and CDR2: SGHRS and YFSETQ. This CDR3 has 16 residues. V was clipped by 1 base and J by 1 base; unmatched bases: 4. The CDR3: CASSLQRGVRTDTQYF. CDR3 coding DNA: TGCGCCAGCAGCTTGCAGCGGGGGGTCCGCACAGATACGCAGTATTTT.

This clonotype was counted between two and nine times. J is TRBJ2-7 and V is TRBV7-9; D possibly corresponds to TRBD2 (5 bases). The germline CDR1 and CDR2 sequences are SEHNR and FQNEAQ (reference sequence). V lost 2 bases, J lost 6 bases, and 11 bases lay in between. CDR3 length: 13 residues. DNA for the CDR3: TGTGCCAGCAGCTTACGGGAAACTGGCGAGCAGTACTTC. As protein: CASSLRETGEQYF.

V and J are TRBV5-1 and TRBJ2-1; D is ambiguous. The CDR3 is 15 residues long. In germline, CDR1 is SGHRS, CDR2 YFSETQ. V gave up 0 bases and J gave up 0 bases, with 7 bases separating them. CDR3 nucleotide sequence: TGCGCCAGCAGCTTGGTGGACGGCTCCTACAATGAGCAGTTCTTC. As protein: CASSLVDGSYNEQFF.

This clonotype came up many times. V is TRBV7-7 and J is TRBJ2-1; D is perhaps TRBD1 or TRBD2 (6 bases each). With 1 base removed from V and 6 bases from J, the gap between germline ends came to 10 bases. CDR1 and CDR2 (germline): SSHAT, FNYEAQ (reference sequence). This CDR3 comprises 14 residues. CDR3 region: CASSLGTAGNEQFF. Written as DNA, the CDR3 is TGTGCCAGCAGCTTAGGGACAGCGGGCAATGAGCAGTTCTTC. Complete variable domain (other parts from reference TRBV7-7 and TRBJ2-1): GAGVSQSPRYKVTKRGQDVTLRCDPISSHATLYWYQQALGQGPEFLTYFNYEAQPDKSGLPSDRFSAERPEGSISTLTIQRTEQRDSAMYRCASSLGTAGNEQFFGPGTRLTVL.

The rearrangement joins TRBV20-1 to TRBJ2-2; a possible D gene is TRBD2 (5 bases). From germline, CDR1 is DFQATT and CDR2 SNEGSKA (reference sequence). The V gene lost 0 bases and the J gene lost 7 bases, with 12 bases spanning the gap. The CDR3 is made up of 14 amino acids. Written as DNA, the CDR3 is TGCAGTGCTAGAGATCGGGGTGGCGGCGGGGAGCTGTTTTTT. This codes for CSARDRGGGGELFF.

V gene TRBV5-6 combines with J gene TRBJ1-3, with 8 bases identical to TRBD1. V was pared by 0 bases and J by 2 bases, with 1 base of the junction left unmatched. The length of the CDR3 is 15 residues. Germline CDR1 is SGHDT and CDR2 is YYEEEE. This chain's CDR3 is CASSLGTGTGNTIYF. In DNA, the CDR3 is TGTGCCAGCAGCTTGGGGACAGGGACTGGAAACACCATATATTTT.

This clonotype has only a few counts. The V gene is TRBV6-5, the J gene TRBJ2-7; D not resolved. The V end lost 6 bases, the J end lost 0 bases, and 15 bases lay between the germline ends. The CDR3 is 15 residues long. Germline assignment: CDR1 MNHEY and CDR2 SVGAGI. CDR3 sequence reads: CASRTQPIGSYEQYF. The CDR3 DNA reads TGTGCCAGCAGAACTCAGCCTATCGGCTCCTACGAGCAGTACTTC.

The chain links TRBV21-1 to TRBJ2-7; the listed D gene, TRBD1, was not tested against the DNA. TRBV21-1 constitutes a pseudogene. The CDR3 spans 17 residues. The CDR3 protein is CASSKGMSGTPTYEQYF. CDR3 bases: TGTGCCAGCAGCAAAGGGATGTCAGGGACCCCAACCTACGAGCAGTACTTC.

The chain uses TRBV4-1 and TRBJ1-3, with D maybe TRBD1 (5 bases). Germline CDR1 is MGHRA and CDR2 is YSYEKL. V was shortened by 3 bases and J by 2 bases, with 11 bases between the two germline ends. The CDR3 is 15 amino acids. CDR3 region: CASSHRDSAGNTIYF. CDR3 DNA sequence: TGCGCCAGCAGCCACAGAGACAGTGCTGGAAACACCATATATTTT.

The gene calls are TRBV29-1 and TRBJ2-5; D possibly uses TRBD1 or TRBD2 (5 bases each). Trimming left V 5 bases short and J 9 bases short, with 13 bases between. The CDR3 totals 11 residues. The germline gives CDR1 SQVTM, CDR2 ANQGSEA. The CDR3 DNA sequence: TGCAGCGTTCGGGCCTGGGACGCCCAGTACTTC. It translates to CSVRAWDAQYF. The full variable domain, in which reference TRBV29-1 and TRBJ2-5 provide the parts outside the CDR3, is SAVISQKPSRDICQRGTSLTIQCQVDSQVTMMFWYRQQPGQSLTLIATANQGSEATYESGFVIDKFPISRPNLTFSTLTVSNMSPEDSSIYLCSVRAWDAQYFGPGTRLLVL.

The genes are TRBV11-1 and TRBJ2-1, with TRBD2 identical over 9 bases. The germline V gene encodes CDR1 SGHAT and CDR2 FQDESV (reference sequence). The CDR3 is made up of 15 amino acids. The junction had 12 bases not matched to a gene; V was cut back by 5 bases and J by 10 bases. The CDR3: CASSQIVAGVREQFF. CDR3 bases: TGTGCCAGCAGCCAAATCGTAGCGGGAGTACGGGAGCAGTTCTTC.

This clonotype came up a few times. The chain combines TRBV6-6 with TRBJ2-1, with D unresolved. Looked up from germline, CDR1 is MNHNY and CDR2 is SVGAGI (reference sequence). CDR3 size: 11 residues. Trimming left V 5 bases short and J 7 bases short, with 6 bases between. The CDR3 loop is CASSPGNEQFF. Written as DNA, the CDR3 is TGTGCCAGCAGTCCGGGTAATGAGCAGTTCTTC.

Turning to this clonotype: A junction end diverges from the germline sequence, so it may reflect a read error. The gene calls are TRBV5-1 and TRBJ2-5; perhaps D is TRBD1 or TRBD2 (5 bases each). Per the germline V gene, CDR1 is SGHRS and CDR2 is YFSETQ. There are 13 residues in the CDR3. The CDR3 spells CASRLGVQETQYF. The CDR3 DNA is TGCGCCAGCCGCTTGGGGGTCCAAGAGACCCAGTACTTC.

This clonotype was counted only a few times. The V gene is TRBV29-1, the J gene TRBJ2-5; 12 positions match TRBD2. The CDR3 is 14 amino acids. Germline V lookup: CDR1 SQVTM, CDR2 ANQGSEA. The V and J ends lost 6 bases and 5 bases, in that order; junction bases with no gene match: 7. CDR3 in DNA: TGCAGCGTGCGAGGACTAGCGGGGAGGGAGACCCAGTACTTC. This codes for CSVRGLAGRETQYF.